These 7 T cell receptor beta chains were sequenced from one sample in a study of control samples from healthy donors and cancer patients. The repertoire was sequenced with immunoSEQ multiplex PCR; TCRdb's copy has only in-frame clones and lacks some. The table has around 13,000 clones, approximately 93% seen once. Sequencing used PBMCs. These receptors were taken from a man aged 80 or over with lung cancer.

V gene TRBV27 combines with J gene TRBJ1-2; D might be TRBD1 (6 bases). Germline lookup yields CDR1 MNHEY and CDR2 SMNVEV (reference sequence). V lost 0 bases, J lost 4 bases, and 9 bases lay in between. The length of the CDR3 is 14 residues. CDR3 in DNA: TGTGCCAGCAGTTTATCCTCAGGGGCCTATGGCTACACCTTC. Residues: CASSLSSGAYGYTF.

The genes are TRBV5-1 and TRBJ2-5, with 9 positions matching TRBD2. Germline loops: CDR1 SGHRS, CDR2 YFSETQ. V trimming: 4 bases; J trimming: 2 bases; junction bases outside the gene matches: 0. CDR3 length: 13 residues. CDR3: CASSAGGQETQYF. In DNA form, the CDR3 reads TGCGCCAGCAGCGCGGGGGGGCAAGAGACCCAGTACTTC. Together with reference TRBV5-1 and TRBJ2-5, the CDR3 gives the full variable domain: KAGVTQTPRYLIKTRGQQVTLSCSPISGHRSVSWYQQTPGQGLQFLFEYFSETQRNKGNFPGRFSGRQFSNSRSEMNVSTLELGDSALYLCASSAGGQETQYFGPGTRLLVL.

This clone is hyperexpanded within its sample. This chain connects TRBV7-8 to TRBJ1-6; D gene unclear. Looked up from germline, CDR1 is SGHVS and CDR2 is FQNEAQ. This CDR3 is built from 10 residues. Trimming took 5 bases from V and 14 from J, leaving 7 bases between them. CDR3 DNA: TGTGCCAGCAGCCCCCGGGCCCTCCACTTT. The encoded protein is CASSPRALHF.

The CDR3 is CASSSSVGTANYGYTF. The CDR3 DNA sequence: TGTGCCAGCAGCTCCTCTGTGGGGACAGCTAACTATGGCTACACCTTC. This chain joins TRBV7-2 and TRBJ1-2, with 7 bases aligning to TRBD1. V dropped 4 bases and J dropped 0; count of bases not matched to a gene: 8. This CDR3 contains 16 residues. Looked up from germline, CDR1 is SGHTA and CDR2 is FQGNSA. Full variable domain (rest looked up from reference TRBV7-2 and TRBJ1-2): GAGVSQSPSNKVTEKGKDVELRCDPISGHTALYWYRQSLGQGLEFLIYFQGNSAPDKSGLPSDRFSAERTGGSVSTLTIQRTQQEDSAVYLCASSSSVGTANYGYTFGSGTRLTVV.

This clone appeared once. The V call is TRBV5-1, the J call TRBJ2-2, with 9 bases that match TRBD2. V gave up 0 bases and J gave up 1 base; unmatched junction bases: 4. In germline, CDR1 is SGHRS, CDR2 YFSETQ. The CDR3 length is 17 residues. CDR3 coding DNA: TGCGCCAGCAGCTTGGGTGCGGGAGGGGGGAACACCGGGGAGCTGTTTTTT. Its translation: CASSLGAGGGNTGELFF.

The chain combines TRBV28 with TRBJ2-7, with 7 bases lining up with TRBD1. J lost 3 bases, V lost 6 bases, and 8 bases had no gene match. Per the germline V gene, CDR1 is MDHEN and CDR2 is SYDVKM. The CDR3 consists of 14 residues. CDR3: CASSNRDSRYEQYV. In DNA form, the CDR3 reads TGTGCCAGCAGCAACCGGGACAGCCGCTACGAGCAGTACGTC.

Notes on this clone: The sample carries other DNA sequences with the same CDR3. The rearrangement uses TRBV12-3 or TRBV12-4 and TRBJ1-1; the D is unclear. The V end was cut by 6 bases, the J end by 1 base, with 6 bases between. The CDR3 consists of 12 residues. DNA of the CDR3: TGTGCCAGCAGCCCGGGGAACACTGAAGCTTTCTTT. It codes for CASSPGNTEAFF.